The clone carrying this T cell receptor beta chain was picked up a small number of times. Antigen: not known. Sequenced by immunoSEQ multiplex PCR; TCRdb stores in-frame clones only, minus some. The sample records 100,000 to 120,000 clones, 89% being singletons. This CDR3 is built from 13 residues. The V and J ends lost 1 base and 6 bases respectively, with 6 bases between them. The data originate from a study of T cell responses to AZD1222 COVID-19 vaccine. The study's findings and limits: Spike-specific TCR breadth and depth went up after people got two AZD1222 doses. Repertoire samples came only from after the peak T cell response. Epitopes outside B.1.351 and B.1.1.7 mutated regions reportedly drew nearly half of spike TCRs.

This TCR derives from an adult who received the AZD1222 COVID-19 vaccine. Sequencing was performed on peripheral blood, taken 28 days after the second AZD1222 dose. The rearrangement links TRBV12-3 or TRBV12-4 to TRBJ2-2; D gene uncertain. As DNA, the CDR3 is TGTGCCAGCAGTTTAGTAGGTGCCGGGGAGCTGTTTTTT. Amino acid sequence: CASSLVGAGELFF.